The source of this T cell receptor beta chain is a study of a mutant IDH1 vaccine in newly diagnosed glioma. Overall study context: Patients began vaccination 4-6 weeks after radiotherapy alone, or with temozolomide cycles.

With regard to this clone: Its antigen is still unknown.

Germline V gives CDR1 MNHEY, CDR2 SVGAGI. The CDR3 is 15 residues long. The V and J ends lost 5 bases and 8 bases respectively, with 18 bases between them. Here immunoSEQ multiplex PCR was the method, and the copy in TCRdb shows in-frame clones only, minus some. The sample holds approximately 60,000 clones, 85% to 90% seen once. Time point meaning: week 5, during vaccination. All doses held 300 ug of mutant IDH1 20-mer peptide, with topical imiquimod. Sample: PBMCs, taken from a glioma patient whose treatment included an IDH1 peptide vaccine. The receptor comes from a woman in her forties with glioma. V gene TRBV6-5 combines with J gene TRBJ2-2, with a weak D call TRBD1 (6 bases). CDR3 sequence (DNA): TGTGCCAGCAGTGCCCTCATTGTGGGGACAGGGGAGCTGTTTTTT. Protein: CASSALIVGTGELFF.